What follows are 32 T cell receptor beta chains derived from one specimen sequenced in a study of cytomegalovirus exposure and HLA in healthy donors. It was with 60 Vbeta and 13 Jbeta primers that the PCR ran. Only in-frame clones appear in the TCRdb table, and some are missing; sequencing was by immunoSEQ multiplex PCR. The sample consists of roughly 180,000 clones, more than 70% of them appearing once. Sequencing was performed on PBMCs. The receptor set was obtained from a girl between 5 and 17 years old in good health and CMV-seropositive.

The chain recombines TRBV6-6 with TRBJ2-7, with 7 positions matching TRBD2. The CDR3 sequence is 12 residues long. V gave up 7 bases and J gave up 4 bases; unmatched junction bases: 4. Germline CDR1 and CDR2: MNHNY and SVGAGI (reference sequence). CDR3 DNA sequence: TGTGCCAGCACCCCGCGGGGGTACGAGCAGTACTTC. This translates into CASTPRGYEQYF.

The V call is TRBV9, the J call TRBJ2-1, with D unresolved. Between the trimmed V and J ends, which lost 1 base and 0 bases, there was a span of 5 bases. The CDR3 sequence is 14 residues long. The V gene's germline CDR1 is SGDLS and CDR2 YYNGEE. The CDR3 DNA reads TGTGCCAGCAGCGTAAGCCCCTCCTACAATGAGCAGTTCTTC. Amino acid sequence: CASSVSPSYNEQFF.

The V and J genes are TRBV18 and TRBJ1-1, with D tentatively TRBD1 (5 bases). The germline CDR1 and CDR2 sequences are KGHSH and LQKENI. CDR3 length equals 11 residues. V was trimmed by 2 bases and J by 12 bases, leaving 10 bases between them. The CDR3 coding sequence is TGTGCCAGCTCACCAGCGACAGTAACTTTCTTT. The encoded protein is CASSPATVTFF. Combining the CDR3 with reference TRBV18 and TRBJ1-1 gives the whole variable domain NAGVMQNPRHLVRRRGQEARLRCSPMKGHSHVYWYRQLPEEGLKFMVYLQKENIIDESGMPKERFSAEFPKEGPSILRIQQVVRGDSAAYFCASSPATVTFFGQGTRLTVV.

This chain joins TRBV6-1 and TRBJ2-1; 11 nucleotides match TRBD2. Germline assignment: CDR1 MNHNS and CDR2 SASEGT. This CDR3 has 15 amino acids. The trim removed 3 bases at V and 3 bases at J, leaving 1 base unmatched. The CDR3 DNA reads TGTGCCAGCAGTGATACTAGCGGGAGCTACAATGAGCAGTTCTTC. This codes for CASSDTSGSYNEQFF.

Remarks on this clone: A read error may account for a junction end that differs from germline. The chain uses TRBV7-7 and TRBJ2-3; D gene unclear. This CDR3 comprises 14 residues. Per germline, CDR1 SSHAT and CDR2 FNYEAQ (reference sequence). The CDR3 is CASSLQPSTDTQYF. CDR3 coding DNA: TGTGCTAGCAGCCTACAGCCTTCCACAGATACGCAGTATTTT.

The genes are TRBV10-3 and TRBJ1-5; D is possibly TRBD1 (5 bases). Trimming pared 3 bases from V and 7 bases from J, leaving 10 bases between. The CDR3 is 13 amino acids. The germline V gene encodes CDR1 ENHRY and CDR2 SYGVKD. In DNA form, the CDR3 reads TGTGCCATCAGTGATGGGGGAGGCCAGCCCCAGCATTTT. Its protein product is CAISDGGGQPQHF.

J is TRBJ2-3 and V is TRBV27; 12 bases line up with TRBD2. V lost 10 bases, J lost 3 bases, and 8 bases stayed unmatched. Germline lookup yields CDR1 MNHEY and CDR2 SMNVEV (reference sequence). This CDR3 is built from 15 residues. For the CDR3, the DNA is TGTGCCACCACCTGGGGGACTAGCGGGACAGATACGCAGTATTTT. The encoded protein is CATTWGTSGTDTQYF.

CDR3 sequence reads: CASSQSGAEQFF. The CDR3 DNA reads TGTGCCAGCAGCCAGAGCGGGGCAGAGCAGTTCTTC. The chain uses TRBV7-2 and TRBJ2-1, with 7 bases identical to TRBD2. Losses at the gene ends were 5 bases for V and 10 bases for J; bases not matched to a gene: 5. This CDR3 comprises 12 residues. Germline CDR1 SGHTA, CDR2 FQGNSA.

The rearrangement uses TRBV2 and TRBJ1-6; 7 bases line up with TRBD1. V shed 8 bases, J shed 7 bases, and the junction held 8 bases outside the gene matches. This CDR3 spans 14 amino acids. Germline V lookup: CDR1 SNHLY, CDR2 FYNNEI. The CDR3 region is CASYWDRKNSPLHF. Written as DNA, the CDR3 is TGTGCCAGCTATTGGGACAGAAAGAATTCACCCCTCCACTTT. Looking up the rest from reference TRBV2 and TRBJ1-6 gives the full variable domain: EPEVTQTPSHQVTQMGQEVILRCVPISNHLYFYWYRQILGQKVEFLVSFYNNEISEKSEIFDDQFSVERPDGSNFTLKIRSTKLEDSAMYFCASYWDRKNSPLHFGNGTRLTVT.

V and J are TRBV10-1 and TRBJ2-2, with D tentatively TRBD2 (5 bases). V lost 1 base and J lost 3, with 9 bases in between. There are 15 residues in the CDR3. CDR1 is WNHNN and CDR2 is SYGVQD in the germline V gene (reference sequence). CDR3 in amino acids: CASSEFIGDTGELFF. The CDR3 DNA reads as TGCGCCAGCAGTGAGTTTATCGGGGACACCGGGGAGCTGTTTTTT.

The chain combines TRBV6-1 with TRBJ2-1, with a tentative D call TRBD1 (6 bases). The V end lost 0 bases, the J end lost 2 bases, and 14 bases lay between the germline ends. CDR3 length equals 17 residues. CDR1 is MNHNS and CDR2 is SASEGT in the germline V gene. Here the CDR3 DNA reads TGTGCCAGCAGTGAAGCACAGGGCCCCGAAGCCTACAATGAGCAGTTCTTC. Its translation: CASSEAQGPEAYNEQFF.

The gene calls are TRBV28 and TRBJ2-3, with D possibly matching TRBD2 (6 bases). The CDR3 extends over 16 amino acids. Germline V gene data show CDR1 as MDHEN and CDR2 as SYDVKM. V gave up 3 bases and J gave up 3 bases, with 16 bases separating them. The CDR3 loop is CASSLSGSGKTDTQYF. The CDR3 nucleotides are TGTGCCAGCAGTTTGTCCGGGAGTGGGAAGACAGATACGCAGTATTTT.

There are a few counts of this clone. The chain couples TRBV2 to TRBJ2-5; 12 bases match TRBD2. This CDR3 has 17 amino acids. The germline gives CDR1 SNHLY, CDR2 FYNNEI. V was clipped by 6 bases and J by 5 bases; unmatched bases: 13. The CDR3 DNA reads TGTGCCAGCAGGCCTCCGCGACTAGCGGGAGCTATGGAGACCCAGTACTTC. This encodes CASRPPRLAGAMETQYF.

In regard to this clone: The DNA is left out, because the CDR3 cannot be placed on it with certainty; the CDR3 is given as TCRdb lists it. This chain connects TRBV6-5 to TRBJ2-7; the DNA was not used to check the table's D call, TRBD2. The CDR3 numbers 16 amino acids, ends counted. Germline V gives CDR1 MNHEY, CDR2 SVGAGI. This chain's CDR3 is CASSYSTSGRGFEQYF.

The J gene is TRBJ2-1, the V gene TRBV28; 10 bases are shared with TRBD2. The V segment lost 2 bases and the J segment 12 bases; nucleotides outside the gene matches: 7. The germline gives CDR1 MDHEN, CDR2 SYDVKM. This CDR3 has 14 amino acids. The CDR3 bases are TGTGCCAGCAGTTTACTAGCGGGAGTAGCTGGGCAGTTCTTC. Its protein is CASSLLAGVAGQFF.

This chain connects TRBV6-5 to TRBJ1-6; D is possibly TRBD1 (6 bases). The CDR3 has 14 amino acids. Trimming left V 5 bases short and J 8 bases short, with 13 bases between. Germline V gene sequence: CDR1 MNHEY, CDR2 SVGAGI. Written as DNA, the CDR3 is TGTGCCAGCAGTATACAGGGAGTCCATTCACCCCTCCACTTT. Translation gives CASSIQGVHSPLHF.

This chain links TRBV12-5 with TRBJ1-2; TRBD1 aligns across 9 bases. The J segment lost 0 bases and the V segment lost 3 bases, leaving 11 bases of the junction unmatched. CDR1 and CDR2 from the germline V gene are LGHNT and FRNRAP. There are 18 residues in the CDR3. The CDR3 spells CASGFLPGQGPPNYGYTF. The CDR3 region has the DNA TGTGCTAGTGGTTTCCTACCGGGACAGGGCCCCCCTAACTATGGCTACACCTTC.

The chain combines TRBV5-6 with TRBJ1-6; TRBD1 matches 7 bases. Germline-derived CDR1 and CDR2 are SGHDT and YYEEEE. V lost 4 bases to trimming and J lost 10 bases; unmatched junction nucleotides: 8. The CDR3 loop spans 14 amino acids. The CDR3: CASSPRDSRSPLHF. CDR3 bases: TGTGCCAGCAGCCCACGGGACAGCCGGTCACCCCTCCACTTT.

This clone was seen a few times. V is TRBV7-8 and J is TRBJ2-4; 7 nucleotides line up with TRBD2. Germline trimming cut 0 bases from V and 0 bases from J; bases unmatched to any gene: 5. Germline V lookup: CDR1 SGHVS, CDR2 FQNEAQ. The CDR3 spans 17 residues. CDR3 amino acids: CASSLASGAGAKNIQYF. The CDR3 DNA is TGTGCCAGCAGCTTAGCCAGCGGGGCTGGAGCCAAAAACATTCAGTACTTC. Using reference TRBV7-8 and TRBJ2-4 for the parts outside the CDR3, the full variable domain is GAGVSQSPRYKVAKRGQDVALRCDPISGHVSLFWYQQALGQGPEFLTYFQNEAQLDKSGLPSDRFFAERPEGSVSTLKIQRTQQEDSAVYLCASSLASGAGAKNIQYFGAGTRLSVL.

The chain joins TRBV2 to TRBJ2-7; 8 bases match TRBD2. The germline gives CDR1 SNHLY, CDR2 FYNNEI. Unmatched junction bases numbered 6, after V lost 6 bases and J lost 2 bases. The CDR3 length is 14 residues. CDR3 bases: TGTGCCAGCAGGAAAACTAGCGGACCCTACGAGCAGTACTTC. It codes for CASRKTSGPYEQYF.

The gene calls are TRBV2 and TRBJ2-1; D might be TRBD2 (5 bases). Germline V gene data show CDR1 as SNHLY and CDR2 as FYNNEI. The CDR3 has 14 residues. The ends were cut back, 7 bases at V and 1 base at J, with 11 bases in the middle. The CDR3 spells CASIRSGSYNEQFF. The CDR3 coding sequence is TGTGCCAGCATAAGAAGCGGATCCTACAATGAGCAGTTCTTC.

V is TRBV7-9 and J is TRBJ2-1; 10 bases are a match to TRBD2. After removal of 1 base from V and 6 bases from J, the junction contained 15 bases not matched to a gene. The CDR3 sequence is 19 residues long. Germline V gene lookup returns CDR1 SEHNR and CDR2 FQNEAQ (reference sequence). The chain's CDR3 is CASSLDLSLAGGNFNEQFF. DNA of the CDR3: TGTGCCAGCAGCTTAGATTTGAGTTTAGCGGGAGGCAATTTCAATGAGCAGTTCTTC.

This clone has a single count. The chain couples TRBV5-6 to TRBJ2-7; no clear D gene. The CDR3 covers 11 residues. Germline assignment: CDR1 SGHDT and CDR2 YYEEEE. V was pared by 4 bases and J by 12 bases, with 14 bases between. The DNA for the CDR3 is TGTGCCAGCAGCCTGATGGGCGCCTGGTACTTC. As protein: CASSLMGAWYF.

This rearrangement joins TRBV6-1 to TRBJ1-2; the D gene is possibly TRBD1 (6 bases). The CDR3 totals 15 residues. Trimming removed 8 bases at V and 7 bases at J, with 23 bases between. Germline CDR1 and CDR2: MNHNS and SASEGT. The CDR3 spells CASFIHFDRLSGYTF. The CDR3 bases are TGTGCCAGCTTTATTCACTTCGACAGGTTGTCTGGCTACACCTTC.

V and J are TRBV9 and TRBJ1-2; D not resolved. This CDR3 is built from 13 residues. Deletions cut 4 bases from V and 3 bases from J, with 10 bases between. CDR1 SGDLS and CDR2 YYNGEE come from the germline V gene. CDR3 in amino acids: CASSSLSDYGYTF. Here the CDR3 DNA reads TGTGCCAGCAGCTCGCTCAGTGACTATGGCTACACCTTC.

This clone was counted a single time. V and J are TRBV6-1 and TRBJ1-4, with 11 bases matching TRBD1. Trimming took 4 bases from V and 2 from J; bases not matched to a gene: 3. This CDR3 is built from 16 residues. CDR1 and CDR2 (germline): MNHNS, SASEGT. CDR3 amino acids: CASSGGTGGTNEKLFF. CDR3 coding DNA: TGTGCCAGCAGTGGGGGGACAGGGGGGACTAATGAAAAACTGTTTTTT.

The chain recombines TRBV30 with TRBJ1-2; D is possibly TRBD1 (6 bases). Germline CDR1 and CDR2: GTSNPN and SVGIG (reference sequence). Trimming removed 5 bases from V and 4 bases from J, with 17 bases in between. CDR3 length: 14 amino acids. The CDR3 coding sequence is TGTGCCTGGGGGCCTCGAGACAGGTCCTATGGCTACACCTTC. Encoded protein: CAWGPRDRSYGYTF.

The CDR3 nucleotides read TGCAGCGCCCTGGACACTAATCAGCCCCAGCATTTT. This translates into CSALDTNQPQHF. The genes are TRBV29-1 and TRBJ1-5; a weak D match, TRBD1 (5 bases). CDR1 and CDR2 from the germline V gene are SQVTM and ANQGSEA. Trimming pared 7 bases from V and 4 bases from J, leaving 11 bases between. The CDR3 spans 12 residues.

This chain joins TRBV7-2 and TRBJ1-4; 7 positions match TRBD1. Germline loops: CDR1 SGHTA, CDR2 FQGNSA. The junction had 6 bases not matched to a gene; V was cut back by 5 bases and J by 0 bases. The CDR3 runs to 16 residues. CDR3 nucleotides: TGTGCCAGCAGCCTCCTAGGACAGGCAACTAATGAAAAACTGTTTTTT. It codes for CASSLLGQATNEKLFF. Full variable domain (outside the CDR3, taken from reference TRBV7-2 and TRBJ1-4): GAGVSQSPSNKVTEKGKDVELRCDPISGHTALYWYRQSLGQGLEFLIYFQGNSAPDKSGLPSDRFSAERTGGSVSTLTIQRTQQEDSAVYLCASSLLGQATNEKLFFGSGTQLSVL.

The rearrangement joins TRBV5-3 to TRBJ2-2, with D tentatively TRBD2 (6 bases). TRBV5-3 counts as an open reading frame of uncertain function. The CDR3 consists of 17 residues. Trimming shortened V by 4 bases and J by 6 bases, and 22 bases separated the two germline ends. CDR3 sequence (DNA): TGTGCCAGAAGCCTATGGAGGGCCAGCCTTGGTGCCGGGGAGCTGTTTTTT. It encodes CARSLWRASLGAGELFF.

The rearrangement uses TRBV11-1 and TRBJ2-7, with 11 bases lining up with TRBD2. The J segment lost 2 bases and the V segment lost 3 bases, leaving 6 bases of the junction unmatched. The CDR3 is made up of 16 amino acids. Germline assignment: CDR1 SGHAT and CDR2 FQDESV (reference sequence). The chain's CDR3 is CASSFGLAGIAYEQYF. The CDR3 DNA follows: TGTGCCAGCAGCTTCGGACTAGCGGGTATTGCCTACGAGCAGTACTTC.

This clone was detected only a few times. The V call is TRBV7-9, the J call TRBJ1-1, with D maybe TRBD1 (5 bases). CDR1 is SEHNR, CDR2 FQNEAQ, per germline (reference sequence). V shed 3 bases and J shed 1 base, with 15 bases lying between them. The CDR3 totals 16 residues. Here the CDR3 reads CASSFPTAGPNTEAFF. For the CDR3, the DNA is TGTGCCAGCAGCTTTCCCACTGCGGGGCCGAACACTGAAGCTTTCTTT.